These 30 T cell receptor beta chains came from one sample sequenced in a study of cytotoxic CD8 clonotypes in ibrutinib-treated CLL (TCRdb year 2021). The time point label for this specimen denotes: roughly 25 months on ibrutinib. The library came from the immunoSEQ multiplex PCR assay. This immuneACCESS table, as held by TCRdb, lists in-frame sequences with V and J called but not all clones. Of the missing ones, under half trace to an unresolved V gene in checked studies; the others have no known cause. The sample table lists approximately 120,000 clones, roughly 60% of them with a count of one. Together, the top ten hold more than 35% of the sample. Sequenced here: PBMCs, sampled after 24 months of ibrutinib treatment. Receptor source: a human donor with chronic lymphocytic leukemia.

This chain joins TRBV25-1 and TRBJ1-6, with D perhaps matching TRBD1 (6 bases). Trimming took 4 bases from V and 9 from J, leaving 16 bases between them. Germline values: CDR1 MGHDK, CDR2 SYGVNS. The CDR3 length is 15 residues. The CDR3 reads CASSVTGTTFSPLHF. The CDR3 DNA is TGTGCCAGCAGTGTGACCGGGACAACGTTTTCACCCCTCCACTTT.

This clone was observed a handful of times. The chain couples TRBV30 to TRBJ2-7, with a possible D match to TRBD1 (6 bases). Trimming removed 2 bases from V and 6 bases from J, with 23 bases in between. From germline, CDR1 is GTSNPN and CDR2 SVGIG (reference sequence). The CDR3 is made up of 16 amino acids. The CDR3 spells CAWSYTGFNPLLEQYF. DNA of the CDR3: TGTGCCTGGAGTTATACAGGGTTTAATCCCCTACTCGAGCAGTACTTC.

V and J are TRBV27 and TRBJ2-6; 7 bases align to TRBD1. Germline CDR1 and CDR2: MNHEY and SMNVEV (reference sequence). V lost 5 bases and J lost 2; bases outside the gene matches: 0. The CDR3 totals 14 residues. CDR3 sequence reads: CASSGQAGANVLTF. CDR3 DNA: TGTGCCAGCAGTGGACAGGCTGGGGCCAACGTCCTGACTTTC.

This clone occurred a few times. The chain joins TRBV28 to TRBJ2-3; D gene unclear. The length of the CDR3 is 12 residues. Germline CDR1 MDHEN, CDR2 SYDVKM. V lost 5 bases and J 5 bases, leaving 8 bases between the germline ends. The CDR3 is CASSMLGDTQYF. The DNA for the CDR3 is TGTGCCAGCAGTATGTTGGGAGATACGCAGTATTTT.

CDR3 residues: CASSSGWGTEAFF. The CDR3 nucleotides read TGTGCCAGCTCCTCAGGGTGGGGGACTGAAGCTTTCTTT. The V call is TRBV7-2, the J call TRBJ1-1, with D maybe TRBD1 (5 bases). The V gene's germline CDR1 is SGHTA and CDR2 FQGNSA. The CDR3 length is 13 residues. Trimming left V 8 bases short and J 5 bases short, with 15 bases between.

This clone was seen only a few times. This chain joins TRBV5-1 and TRBJ1-2; TRBD1 is a possible D gene (6 bases). Germline V CDR1 and CDR2: SGHRS, YFSETQ. The CDR3 is made up of 13 amino acids. Trimming took 0 bases from V and 5 from J, leaving 8 bases between them. The CDR3 protein is CASSLDTGYGYTF. DNA for the CDR3: TGCGCCAGCAGCTTGGACACAGGGTATGGCTACACCTTC.

The chain carries TRBV5-1 and TRBJ2-7; D may match TRBD1 or TRBD2 (5 bases each). The CDR3 extends over 14 amino acids. The V gene lost 0 bases and the J gene lost 5 bases, with 12 bases spanning the gap. In germline, CDR1 is SGHRS, CDR2 YFSETQ. CDR3 region: CASSLGGMVDEQYF. The CDR3 DNA sequence: TGCGCCAGCAGCTTGGGGGGGATGGTGGACGAGCAGTACTTC.

There are a few counts of this clone. The chain employs TRBV7-3 and TRBJ2-3; D is unclear. Trimming pared 3 bases from V and 3 bases from J, leaving 7 bases between. Germline V gene sequence: CDR1 SGHTA, CDR2 FQGTGA. CDR3 length equals 13 residues. CDR3 DNA sequence: TGTGCCAGCAGCTTCGTGGGAACAGATACGCAGTATTTT. Its protein is CASSFVGTDTQYF.

The chain combines TRBV10-1 with TRBJ2-2; 9 nucleotides match TRBD2. The CDR3 has 14 residues. V was clipped by 10 bases and J by 7 bases; unmatched bases: 10. Germline V lookup: CDR1 WNHNN, CDR2 SYGVQD (reference sequence). The CDR3 protein is CATTQRGAIGELFF. CDR3 DNA sequence: TGCGCCACAACCCAGCGGGGGGCGATCGGGGAGCTGTTTTTT.

This sequence joins TRBV10-3 and TRBJ1-1; TRBD1 is a possible D gene (6 bases). The CDR3 runs to 14 residues. Trimming stripped 3 bases from V and 8 bases from J, with 16 bases between. CDR1 and CDR2 from the germline V gene are ENHRY and SYGVKD. CDR3 residues: CAISDTGGRREAFF. CDR3 nucleotide sequence: TGTGCCATCAGTGACACCGGGGGCAGGCGGGAAGCTTTCTTT.

The rearrangement links TRBV7-2 to TRBJ1-6, with a possible D match to TRBD1 (5 bases). The CDR3 spans 17 residues. Germline V gives CDR1 SGHTA, CDR2 FQGNSA. V was pared by 0 bases and J by 7 bases, with 16 bases between. In DNA, the CDR3 is TGTGCCAGCAGCTTAGCTACTTCCCAGGGAACCAATTCACCCCTCCACTTT. It translates to CASSLATSQGTNSPLHF.

Only a few counts were recorded for this clone. The V gene is TRBV7-8, the J gene TRBJ2-7; D perhaps matches TRBD2 (7 bases). This CDR3 has 18 residues. Germline V lookup: CDR1 SGHVS, CDR2 FQNEAQ. Trimming removed 2 bases at V and 0 bases at J, with 20 bases between. CDR3 residues: CASSLIMGLGGGSYEQYF. Written as DNA, the CDR3 is TGTGCCAGCAGCTTAATTATGGGCTTGGGAGGGGGCTCCTACGAGCAGTACTTC.

The chain recombines TRBV15 with TRBJ2-5; D remains ambiguous. Trimming left V 6 bases short and J 3 bases short, with 11 bases between. Looked up from germline, CDR1 is LNHNV and CDR2 is YYDKDF (reference sequence). This CDR3 is 13 amino acids long. CDR3 loop: CATRAQNEETQYF. The CDR3 DNA is TGTGCCACCAGGGCCCAGAACGAAGAGACCCAGTACTTC.

V is TRBV6-1 and J is TRBJ2-6; D gene ambiguous. V was pared by 6 bases and J by 0 bases, with 9 bases between. Per the germline V gene, CDR1 is MNHNS and CDR2 is SASEGT. The CDR3 has 15 amino acids. CDR3 sequence: CASSAVYSGANVLTF. In nucleotides, the CDR3 is TGTGCCAGCAGCGCCGTCTACTCTGGGGCCAACGTCCTGACTTTC.

A few counts support this clone. The rearrangement links TRBV4-1 to TRBJ1-2; D not certain. The CDR3 is made up of 14 amino acids. Germline V gene data show CDR1 as MGHRA and CDR2 as YSYEKL. The V gene lost 0 bases and the J gene lost 3 bases, with 8 bases spanning the gap. The CDR3: CASSQDVADYGYTF. For the CDR3, the DNA is TGCGCCAGCAGCCAAGACGTGGCCGACTATGGCTACACCTTC.

The chain combines TRBV9 with TRBJ2-5; possible D gene TRBD1, 6 bases. This CDR3 contains 13 residues. V shed 5 bases and J shed 5 bases, with 13 bases lying between them. Per the germline V gene, CDR1 is SGDLS and CDR2 is YYNGEE. The CDR3 reads CASSFRGLETQYF. The CDR3, as DNA: TGTGCCAGCAGTTTCAGGGGTTTGGAGACCCAGTACTTC.

The V gene is TRBV30, the J gene TRBJ1-1; D not certain. This CDR3 spans 11 amino acids. CDR1 and CDR2 (germline): GTSNPN, SVGIG (reference sequence). Trimming pared 0 bases from V and 7 bases from J, leaving 6 bases between. This CDR3 reads CAWSVRDEAFF. DNA of the CDR3: TGTGCCTGGAGTGTTAGGGATGAAGCTTTCTTT.

This chain connects TRBV2 to TRBJ2-7, with 11 bases aligning to TRBD2. Germline loops: CDR1 SNHLY, CDR2 FYNNEI. The CDR3 runs 15 residues. Trimming cost V 3 bases and J 1 base; bases outside gene matches: 2. CDR3 sequence (DNA): TGTGCCAGCAGTGAGGTAGCGGGGGGGTCCTACGAGCAGTACTTC. Encoded protein: CASSEVAGGSYEQYF.

The J gene is TRBJ1-1, the V gene TRBV6-6; the D is unclear. CDR1 and CDR2 from the germline V gene are MNHNY and SVGAGI (reference sequence). The CDR3 is made up of 15 amino acids. V gave up 3 bases and J gave up 0 bases, with 11 bases separating them. The CDR3 spells CASSYTGYMNTEAFF. CDR3 nucleotide sequence: TGTGCCAGCAGTTATACCGGGTACATGAACACTGAAGCTTTCTTT.

The chain couples TRBV5-1 to TRBJ1-5; D might be TRBD1 (5 bases). CDR3 size: 15 residues. Trimming took 5 bases from V and 0 from J, leaving 12 bases between them. In germline, CDR1 is SGHRS, CDR2 YFSETQ. The CDR3 region has the DNA TGCGCCAGCAGACCGACAGAGTATAGCAATCAGCCCCAGCATTTT. Its translation is CASRPTEYSNQPQHF.

V and J are TRBV30 and TRBJ2-1; D is ambiguous. There are 13 residues in the CDR3. V was pared by 0 bases and J by 8 bases, with 11 bases between. The germline gives CDR1 GTSNPN, CDR2 SVGIG (reference sequence). CDR3 region: CAWSVSGWDEQFF. The CDR3 region has the DNA TGTGCCTGGAGTGTAAGTGGCTGGGATGAGCAGTTCTTC.

The chain couples TRBV30 to TRBJ2-6; D is unclear. V was shortened by 4 bases and J by 1 base, with 8 bases between the two germline ends. Germline assignment: CDR1 GTSNPN and CDR2 SVGIG (reference sequence). The CDR3 is 14 residues long. The CDR3 is CAWKGPSGANVLTF. The CDR3 DNA is TGTGCCTGGAAAGGGCCGTCTGGGGCCAACGTCCTGACTTTC.

The rearrangement uses TRBV9 and TRBJ2-3, with D possibly being TRBD1 or TRBD2 (5 bases each). There are 12 residues in the CDR3. CDR1 and CDR2 (germline): SGDLS, YYNGEE. Trimming stripped 2 bases from V and 5 bases from J, with 6 bases between. The CDR3 loop is CASSVGEDTQYF. DNA of the CDR3: TGTGCCAGCAGCGTGGGGGAAGATACGCAGTATTTT.

This clone came up a few times. The germline gene is not matched at one end of the junction; a read error may be the cause. The J gene is TRBJ1-1, the V gene TRBV7-9; a possible D gene is TRBD1 (5 bases). CDR1 and CDR2 from the germline V gene are SEHNR and FQNEAQ (reference sequence). The CDR3 runs to 13 residues. CDR3 region: CASNEGRGTETFF. CDR3 bases: TGTGCCAGCAACGAGGGGAGGGGCACTGAAACTTTCTTT.

The chain joins TRBV7-2 to TRBJ1-1; no reliable D call. The CDR3 has 14 residues. V was shortened by 5 bases and J by 5 bases, with 15 bases between the two germline ends. Germline V lookup: CDR1 SGHTA, CDR2 FQGNSA. CDR3 coding DNA: TGTGCCAGCAGCCTGGCGGGAGAGCGAACTGAAGCTTTCTTT. It is translated as CASSLAGERTEAFF.

The CDR3 DNA sequence: TGTGCCAGCTCAATTAGCTACGGTCCCGGGGAAGGGACCCAGTACTTC. This encodes CASSISYGPGEGTQYF. The J gene is TRBJ2-5, the V gene TRBV18; a weak D match, TRBD2 (5 bases). The germline CDR1 and CDR2 sequences are KGHSH and LQKENI. The CDR3 totals 16 residues. V dropped 5 bases and J dropped 7 bases, with 23 bases sitting between them.

This sequence joins TRBV20-1 and TRBJ2-5; 7 nucleotides agree with TRBD1. From germline, CDR1 is DFQATT and CDR2 SNEGSKA (reference sequence). This CDR3 contains 11 residues. V lost 6 bases, J lost 4 bases, and 2 bases stayed unmatched. The CDR3 region has the DNA TGCAGTGCAAGACAGGGAGAGACCCAGTACTTC. This codes for CSARQGETQYF.

This chain joins TRBV10-3 and TRBJ2-3, with 7 bases aligning to TRBD2. CDR1 and CDR2 (germline): ENHRY, SYGVKD. This CDR3 region has 14 residues. With V trimmed by 4 bases and J by 5 bases, 6 bases remained unmatched. CDR3 sequence (DNA): TGTGCCATCAGTGTAGCGGGTGGGGGAGATACGCAGTATTTT. This encodes CAISVAGGGDTQYF.

The chain recombines TRBV19 with TRBJ2-2, with 9 bases matching TRBD1. The CDR3 contains 15 residues. The junction had 4 bases not matched to a gene; V was cut back by 2 bases and J by 6 bases. CDR1 is LNHDA, CDR2 SQIVND, per germline (reference sequence). The CDR3 DNA follows: TGTGCCAGTAGTATACAGGGACAGGGCCCCGGGGAGCTGTTTTTT. Translation gives CASSIQGQGPGELFF.

The sample holds one count of this clone. The rearrangement links TRBV5-1 to TRBJ2-7; D is ambiguous. Looked up from germline, CDR1 is SGHRS and CDR2 is YFSETQ. V lost 2 bases and J lost 2, with 8 bases in between. The CDR3 is 13 residues long. CDR3 DNA sequence: TGCGCCAGCAGCTTTGGCGCCCCCTACGAGCAGTACTTC. Translation gives CASSFGAPYEQYF.